One T cell receptor (beta chain) is described in this entry. The source of the sample is a study of blood T cell repertoires in COVID-19. Study at large: Sample material is recorded as cDNA or gDNA derived from T cells, B-cell-depleted T cells, or PBMCs.

In the authors' methods: Quantification of nucleated cells was approximated via reference gene primer amplification. TCRdb's copy holds only in-frame clones and misses some; the assay was immunoSEQ multiplex PCR. The V and J calls and clone size were taken over from that table, and D and trimming were inferred from the DNA. The repertoire holds about 23,000 clones, 85% to 90% seen once, with roughly 20% in the top ten. Germline assignment: CDR1 SQVTM and CDR2 ANQGSEA. The CDR3 has 14 amino acids. The V and J ends lost 3 bases and 9 bases respectively, with 20 bases between them. This clonotype originated in an elderly woman with acute or convalescent COVID-19. The chain uses TRBV29-1 and TRBJ1-2; the D gene is possibly TRBD1 (5 bases). Sequenced input: peripheral blood. The CDR3: CSVEGDTQGRRYTF. In DNA, the CDR3 is TGCAGCGTTGAGGGCGACACTCAGGGTAGGCGCTACACCTTC.